The sequence of this T cell receptor (beta chain) was determined in a study of response to subunit inactivated influenza vaccine. MiXCR, run by TCRdb on the RT-PCR reads, gives a single entry per CDR3 protein. The repertoire includes about 570,000 distinct CDR3 sequences, about 11% of them detected once, and approximately 10% sits in the top ten. The V and J ends lost 7 bases and 2 bases respectively, with 11 bases between them. Germline CDR1 reads LNHDA; CDR2 reads SQIVND (reference sequence). This CDR3 has 13 residues. These data were also reused for a study on T cells expressing NK-cell markers. In that study: In generating TCR beta cDNA, 5'RACE template switching with UMIs was used.

The receptor was isolated from a man aged 45-65 years who received an inactivated influenza vaccine. This chain uses TRBV19 with TRBJ1-1, with a weak D call TRBD1 (5 bases). Sequenced material: PBMCs from blood, taken on the day of vaccination. This CDR3 is CASIGGVNTEAFF. CDR3 in DNA: TGTGCCAGTATTGGGGGAGTTAACACTGAAGCTTTCTTT.